The sequence of this T cell receptor beta chain was determined in a study of T cell changes during pregnancy in multiple sclerosis (dated by TCRdb to the late 2010s). Regarding the study in general: The study looked at changes in the T cell repertoire across pregnancy in women with multiple sclerosis.

To prepare the library, the immunoSEQ multiplex PCR assay was applied. What TCRdb holds here is the immuneACCESS table cut down to in-frame rearrangements. Part of the clones is not present; checked against another copy, under half of the missing clones reflect an unresolved V gene, and the others are unexplained. The sample table lists 50,000 to 60,000 clones, 85% to 90% of them with a count of one. The top ten clones comprise around 0.57% of the sample. Of note for this clone: Its antigen is unknown. No base-level quality is on record; no much larger clone is a single base apart.

The sequencing used CD4+ T cells from peripheral blood mononuclear cells, collected in the first trimester of pregnancy. The TCR originated in a female donor with multiple sclerosis, enrolled in a pregnancy study.

The CDR3 in this case is CASSLALDGRDGYTF. The nucleotide sequence is given as TGTGCCAGCAGCTTAGCGCTGGATGGCAGGGATGGCTACACCTTC. This chain joins TRBV7-2 to TRBJ1-2; TRBD1 is a weak D gene call, 5 bases matching. Trimming costs V 0 bases and J 6 bases, and their ends lie 14 bases apart. The cysteine opens and the phenylalanine closes a CDR3 of 15 amino acids. Only CDR3 DNA is held: 45 bases, read in frame from base 1. Looking up the germline V gene yields CDR1 SGHTA and CDR2 FQGNSA.